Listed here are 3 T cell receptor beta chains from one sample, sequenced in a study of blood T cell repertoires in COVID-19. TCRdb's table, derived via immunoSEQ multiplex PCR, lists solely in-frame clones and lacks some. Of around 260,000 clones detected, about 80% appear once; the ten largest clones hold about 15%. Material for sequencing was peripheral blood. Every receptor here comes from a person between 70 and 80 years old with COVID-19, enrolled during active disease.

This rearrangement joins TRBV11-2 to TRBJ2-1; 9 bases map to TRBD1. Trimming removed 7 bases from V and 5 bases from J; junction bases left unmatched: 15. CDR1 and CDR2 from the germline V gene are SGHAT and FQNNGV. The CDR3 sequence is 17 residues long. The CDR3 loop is CASTPEKQGAINNEQFF. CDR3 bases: TGTGCCAGCACCCCTGAAAAACAGGGGGCAATAAACAATGAGCAGTTCTTC.

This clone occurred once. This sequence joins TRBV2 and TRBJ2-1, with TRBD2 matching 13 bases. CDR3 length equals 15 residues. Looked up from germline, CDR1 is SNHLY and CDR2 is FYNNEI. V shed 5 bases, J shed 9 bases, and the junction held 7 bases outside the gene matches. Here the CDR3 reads CASSTSGGGGVEQFF. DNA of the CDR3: TGTGCCAGCAGTACTAGCGGGGGGGGCGGTGTTGAGCAGTTCTTC.

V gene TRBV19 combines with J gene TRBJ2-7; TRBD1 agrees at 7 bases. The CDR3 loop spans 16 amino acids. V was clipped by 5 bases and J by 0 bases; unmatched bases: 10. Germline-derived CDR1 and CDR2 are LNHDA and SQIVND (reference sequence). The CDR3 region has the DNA TGTGCCAGTAGTCCACGGGGACAGTCCTTCTCCTACGAGCAGTACTTC. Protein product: CASSPRGQSFSYEQYF.